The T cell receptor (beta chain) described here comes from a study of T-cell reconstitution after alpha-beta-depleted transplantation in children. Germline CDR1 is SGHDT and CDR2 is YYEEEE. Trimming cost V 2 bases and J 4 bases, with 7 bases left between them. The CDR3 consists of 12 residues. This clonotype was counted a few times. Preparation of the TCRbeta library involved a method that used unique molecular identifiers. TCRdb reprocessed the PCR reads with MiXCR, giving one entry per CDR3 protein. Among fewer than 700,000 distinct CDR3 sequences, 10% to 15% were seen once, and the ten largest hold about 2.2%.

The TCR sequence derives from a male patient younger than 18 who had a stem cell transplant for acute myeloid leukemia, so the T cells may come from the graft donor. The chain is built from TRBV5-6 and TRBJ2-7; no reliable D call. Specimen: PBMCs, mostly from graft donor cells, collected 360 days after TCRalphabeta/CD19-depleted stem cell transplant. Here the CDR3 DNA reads TGTGCCAGCAGCTTTCTACAGTACGAGCAGTACTTC. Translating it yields CASSFLQYEQYF. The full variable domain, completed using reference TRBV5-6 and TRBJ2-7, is DAGVTQSPTHLIKTRGQQVTLRCSPKSGHDTVSWYQQALGQGPQFIFQYYEEEERQRGNFPDRFSGHQFPNYSSELNVNALLLGDSALYLCASSFLQYEQYFGPGTRLTVT.